This T cell receptor (beta chain) was profiled in a study of early T cells in non-severe SARS-CoV-2 infection (dated by TCRdb to the early 2020s). Regarding the complete study: Because TCR sequencing relied on bulk RNA taken from unsorted whole blood, pairing of alpha and beta chains was not possible. The study at large found these results: VDJdb matching was skewed toward anti-spike CD8 responses and likely underestimated virus-specific expansions by missing private and CD4 specificities.

This clonotype showed up many times. This receptor's antigen is unknown. There are no base qualities to consult, and no much larger clone falls within one base. A case-control design nested within a healthcare worker cohort in London, UK, was used, with weekly nasopharyngeal swab PCR tests and blood sampling performed. Healthcare workers were recruited during the week of the UK lockdown, between 23 and 31 March 2020, and followed weekly for up to roughly 15 weeks. The CDR3 covers 14 residues, taking in both the cysteine and the phenylalanine. Only the CDR3 region is kept as DNA, spanning 42 bases read in frame from base 1. A distance of 10 bases separates the germline ends of V and J, which lose 0 bases and 5 bases respectively. Based on the germline V gene, the CDR1 and CDR2 sequences are SGHVS and FQNEAQ. The method behind the library was 5' RACE. Sequencing relied on a NextSeq 500. The TCR library protocol attached unique molecular identifiers to individual cDNA molecules to correct for sequencing error and PCR bias. TCR alpha and beta chains were both sequenced, and the abundances of alpha and beta sequences in each sample were closely correlated with each other. In the original analysis: Decombinator V4 was used to annotate the V gene, J gene and CDR3 of the TCR sequences. Expanded TCRs were defined as changing significantly between any two time points under a Poisson model with p below 0.0001. TCR abundances were normalised to the total number of TCRs sequenced per sample and were expressed as counts per million. MAIT TCRs were defined by TRAV1-2 paired with TRAJ12, TRAJ20 or TRAJ33, and iNKT TCRs by TRAV10 paired with TRAJ18. A search of VDJdb, accessed on 1 November 2021, was run for TCRs annotated to CMV, EBV and SARS-CoV-2, with TCRs annotated for multiple antigens excluded. TCRdb reprocessing: public reads trimmed at Q25 with fastp, clones called with MiXCR, in-frame beta chains kept. All rows with the same CDR3 protein become a single entry with the most common DNA and genes. These V and J calls are TCRdb output, not the study's own analysis. The sample contains some 70,000 distinct CDR3 sequences, approximately 9.1% of them found a single time. Together, the top ten hold more than 2.5% of the sample.

Sequenced input: whole blood. The clonotype originates from an adult who was a healthcare worker with PCR-confirmed SARS-CoV-2 infection or an uninfected control (not recorded which). In this chain, TRBV7-8 is recombined with TRBJ2-5; D gene: possibly TRBD2, on 7 matching bases. The nucleotides are TGTGCCAGCAGCTTAGCCGGGGGGCTGGAGACCCAGTACTTC. It encodes CASSLAGGLETQYF.